A selection of T cell receptor beta chains follows, all from one sample in a study of blood T cell repertoires in COVID-19. Clones were read by immunoSEQ multiplex PCR, and TCRdb kept only the in-frame ones, dropping some. The sample holds around 42,000 clones, 70% to 90% seen once. The specimen was peripheral blood. These receptors originate from a human donor in a cohort sampled during active COVID-19. The CDR3 runs from the conserved cysteine through the conserved F or W. D genes are given only for firm matches. Only part of the rows carry a size: once, few, many, or a class if the clone is expanded.

TRBJ1-1 | TRBV5-1 | . | . | 14 | TGCGCCAGCAGCCCCGGACAGCCACAATCTGGGGCTTTCTTT | CASSPGQPQSGAFF
TRBJ1-6 | TRBV12-3/TRBV12-4 | . | . | 12 | TGTGCCAGCAGTTACAATGATTCACCCCTCCACTTT | CASSYNDSPLHF
TRBJ1-5 | TRBV5-1 | . | . | 14 | TGCGCCAGCAGCCCCTCGGGGGGCAATCAGCCCCAGCATTTT | CASSPSGGNQPQHF
TRBJ2-5 | TRBV30 | . | . | 17 | TGTGCCTGGAGTGCTCCACCCCGTAGTTCGCGGGAAGAGACCCAGTACTTC | CAWSAPPRSSREETQYF
TRBJ1-5 | TRBV7-2 | . | . | 13 | TGTGCCAGCAGCCTCGGGGGGGAGCAGCCCCAGCATTTT | CASSLGGEQPQHF
TRBJ1-1 | TRBV6-1 | . | . | 12 | TGTGCCAGCAGTGAAGCGCAGGGCAGCCCTTTCTTT | CASSEAQGSPFF
TRBJ1-5 | TRBV3-1/TRBV3-2 | . | once | 15 | TGTGCCAGCAGCCCCCGGGGGGGGACCCCCGGGCCCCAGCATTTT | CASSPRGGTPGPQHF
TRBJ2-7 | TRBV5-6 | TRBD2 | . | 16 | TGTGCCAGCAGCGCAACGACCGGGACTAACTCCTACGAGCAGTACTTC | CASSATTGTNSYEQYF
TRBJ2-4 | TRBV4-2 | TRBD2 | . | 18 | TGTGCCAGCAGCCAAGATCAGGGTAGCGGGGGTCCCAAAAACATTCAGTACTTC | CASSQDQGSGGPKNIQYF
TRBJ1-2 | TRBV6-5 | TRBD1 | few | 14 | TGTGCCAGCAGCGAGGCGGGACAGGGTAGTGGCTACACCTTC | CASSEAGQGSGYTF
TRBJ2-5 | TRBV7-9 | TRBD1 | . | 15 | TGTGCCAGCAGCTTAGGGACAGGGGTCCAAGAGACCCAGTACTTC | CASSLGTGVQETQYF
TRBJ2-4 | TRBV21-1 | . | few | 12 | TGTGCCACCGGGGACACCAAAAACATTCAGTACTTC | CATGDTKNIQYF
TRBJ1-2 | TRBV6-5 | . | . | 15 | TGTGCCAGCAGTTACGATTGGTCACGTAGCTATGGCTACACCTTC | CASSYDWSRSYGYTF
TRBJ1-2 | TRBV3-1/TRBV3-2 | . | . | 16 | TGTGCCAGCAGCCAAGCGTACGGCAGGGTAAACTATGGCTACACCTTC | CASSQAYGRVNYGYTF
TRBJ1-1 | TRBV16 | TRBD1 | few | 14 | TGTGCCAGCAGCCAAATCGGGGGACAGACGCAAGCTTTCTTT | CASSQIGGQTQAFF
TRBJ2-5 | TRBV24-1 | . | . | 16 | TGTGCCACCAGTGACCCCTCACCGGGGGAGGTGGAGACCCAGTACTTC | CATSDPSPGEVETQYF
TRBJ1-2 | TRBV27 | TRBD1 | . | 15 | TGTGCCAGCAGTTCGTACCGGGACAGGGGCTATGGCTACACCTTC | CASSSYRDRGYGYTF
TRBJ2-5 | TRBV19 | TRBD1 | . | 16 | TGTGCCAGTAGTGCTTGGGACAGGCCTCTGGGGGAGACCCAGTACTTC | CASSAWDRPLGETQYF
TRBJ1-5 | TRBV7-2 | . | . | 15 | TGTGCCAGCAGCCCAGAGGCAGGGATCAATCAGCCCCAGCATTTT | CASSPEAGINQPQHF
TRBJ1-2 | TRBV21-1 | . | . | 16 | TGTGCCAGCAGCAAAGCGGGCAGGGGGAAAGACTATGGCTACACCTTC | CASSKAGRGKDYGYTF
TRBJ1-1 | TRBV11-2 | . | . | 14 | TGTGCCAGCAGCGGGCCTACTGGGAACACTGAAGCTTTCTTT | CASSGPTGNTEAFF
TRBJ1-6 | TRBV7-2 | . | . | 15 | TGTGCCAGCAGCTTAGTAGGGAGTCCGAATTCACCCCTCCACTTT | CASSLVGSPNSPLHF
TRBJ2-6 | TRBV2 | TRBD1 | few | 17 | TGTGCCAGCAGTGAGGGACAGGGGCTCTCTGGGGCCAACGTCCTGACTTTC | CASSEGQGLSGANVLTF
TRBJ1-3 | TRBV7-9 | . | . | 15 | TGTGCCAGCAGCCCTAATACAGGCTCTGGAAACACCATATATTTT | CASSPNTGSGNTIYF
TRBJ2-3 | TRBV10-3 | TRBD2 | . | 14 | TGTGCCATCAGTTCTAGCGGGGGAAAGGATACGCAGTATTTT | CAISSSGGKDTQYF
TRBJ1-4 | TRBV5-1 | TRBD1 | . | 15 | TGCGCCAGCAGCTCGGAGGGGGCGATAGGAGAAAAACTGTTTTTT | CASSSEGAIGEKLFF
TRBJ1-3 | TRBV3-1/TRBV3-2 | . | . | 14 | TGTGCCAGCAGCCGCCAAGGGGCTGGAAACACCATATATTTT | CASSRQGAGNTIYF